This T cell receptor (beta chain) was identified during a study of T cell responses to AZD1222 COVID-19 vaccine. Findings and limits, study-wide: The donors showed a predominance of white British ancestry and of females, with possible underestimation of clonal diversity. Scientists sampled the repertoires only once the peak T cell response had passed. Among vaccine-associated CD4 TCRs, coverage spanned spike, with dominance at 160-218 and 743-854.

About this clone: The target antigen is unknown.

The protocol was immunoSEQ multiplex PCR, while the TCRdb copy is restricted to in-frame clones and leaves out a portion. The sample's table shows some 150,000 clones. Sequencing was carried out using peripheral blood. This receptor was taken from an adult in good health.

The CDR3 loop is CASSVTDLNTEAFF. The CDR3 DNA reads as TGTGCCAGCAGTGTGACAGATCTTAACACTGAAGCTTTCTTT. The rearrangement links TRBV28 to TRBJ1-1; TRBD1 might be the D (5 bases). Trimming shortened V by 5 bases and J by 2 bases, and 12 bases separated the two germline ends. The CDR3 extends over 14 amino acids. Germline CDR1 is MDHEN and CDR2 is SYDVKM.